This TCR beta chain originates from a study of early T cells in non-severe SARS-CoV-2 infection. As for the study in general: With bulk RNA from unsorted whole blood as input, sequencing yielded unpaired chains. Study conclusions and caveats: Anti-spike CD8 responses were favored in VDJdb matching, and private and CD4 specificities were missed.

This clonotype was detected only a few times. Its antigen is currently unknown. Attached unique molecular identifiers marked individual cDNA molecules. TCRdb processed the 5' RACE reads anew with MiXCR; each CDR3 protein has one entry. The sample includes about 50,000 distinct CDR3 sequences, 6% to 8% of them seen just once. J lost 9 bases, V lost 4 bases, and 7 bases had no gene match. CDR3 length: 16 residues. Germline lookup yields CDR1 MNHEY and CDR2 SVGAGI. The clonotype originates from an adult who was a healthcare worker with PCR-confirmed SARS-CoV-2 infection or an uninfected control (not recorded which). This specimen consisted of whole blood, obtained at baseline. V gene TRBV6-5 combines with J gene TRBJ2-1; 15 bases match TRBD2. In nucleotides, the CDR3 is TGTGCCAGCAGTTGGCGGACTAGCGGGAGGGCCGCTGAGCAGTTCTTC. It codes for CASSWRTSGRAAEQFF.